This entry lists 21 T cell receptor beta chains sequenced from one sample in a study of OX40 agonist ivuxolimab in advanced cancers. The library relied on the immunoSEQ multiplex PCR assay. TCRdb provides this immuneACCESS table in a form limited to in-frame rearrangements. Some clones are lacking; in checked studies, under half of them reflect an unresolved V gene, and why the rest are absent is not known. The table for this sample lists over 35,000 clones; about 89% of them were counted only once. The ten largest clones represent approximately 0.52% of the sample. The source material was CD4+ or CD8+ T cells sorted from blood, sampled in a trial of the OX40 agonist ivuxolimab. These receptors all stem from an adult with an advanced solid tumor such as melanoma, head and neck, liver or kidney cancer.

Written as DNA, the CDR3 is TGCGCCAGCAGCCAGACAACCGGTGGGGCGAACACTGAAGCTTTCTTT. It translates to CASSQTTGGANTEAFF. The chain is built from TRBV4-1 and TRBJ1-1, with a tentative D call TRBD1 (5 bases). CDR1 is MGHRA and CDR2 is YSYEKL in the germline V gene. This CDR3 spans 16 amino acids. The germline V and J ends were trimmed by 3 bases and 1 base, with 15 bases remaining between them.

As regards this clone: The same CDR3 arises from other DNA sequences in this sample as well. The chain links TRBV9 to TRBJ1-2; maybe TRBD1 (6 bases). Germline loops: CDR1 SGDLS, CDR2 YYNGEE. This CDR3 has 14 residues. With 2 bases removed from V and 8 bases from J, the gap between germline ends came to 16 bases. The CDR3 nucleotides are TGTGCCAGCAGCGTCGGCCCAGGGGCGGGGGGCTACACCTTC. Its protein product is CASSVGPGAGGYTF.

The V gene is TRBV6-6, the J gene TRBJ1-1; D ambiguous. V lost 4 bases, J lost 5 bases, and 8 bases lay in between. This CDR3 has 12 residues. Germline loops: CDR1 MNHNY, CDR2 SVGAGI (reference sequence). CDR3 residues: CASSSSSTEAFF. As DNA, the CDR3 is TGTGCCAGCAGTTCCTCTAGTACTGAAGCTTTCTTT.

V is TRBV5-1 and J is TRBJ2-5, with a possible D match to TRBD1 (6 bases). This CDR3 contains 16 residues. V gave up 0 bases and J gave up 2 bases, with 14 bases separating them. Germline lookup yields CDR1 SGHRS and CDR2 YFSETQ. CDR3 region: CASSLGGLGLQETQYF. Here the CDR3 DNA reads TGCGCCAGCAGCTTGGGGGGGCTAGGTTTACAAGAGACCCAGTACTTC.

The chain links TRBV5-1 to TRBJ2-4; D not certain. CDR3 size: 13 residues. Germline CDR1 reads SGHRS; CDR2 reads YFSETQ. V lost 4 bases, J lost 1 base, and 6 bases lay in between. CDR3 DNA: TGCGCCAGCAGCCCCGAGGCCAAAAACATTCAGTACTTC. The encoded protein is CASSPEAKNIQYF.

This chain joins TRBV5-1 and TRBJ2-5; 10 nucleotides line up with TRBD1. Germline V gene sequence: CDR1 SGHRS, CDR2 YFSETQ. The J segment lost 3 bases and the V segment lost 3 bases, leaving 5 bases of the junction unmatched. This CDR3 spans 15 amino acids. DNA of the CDR3: TGCGCCAGCAGCTCTTTGGGGACAGGGGAAGAGACCCAGTACTTC. This sequence encodes CASSSLGTGEETQYF.

The chain employs TRBV5-4 and TRBJ2-1; TRBD1 might be the D (6 bases). This CDR3 is 12 amino acids long. Between the trimmed V and J ends, which lost 0 bases and 15 bases, there was a span of 13 bases. CDR1 and CDR2 (germline): SGHNT, YYREEE (reference sequence). Here the CDR3 DNA reads TGTGCCAGCAGCTTGGCTGGGGGCCGCAGGTTCTTC. Amino acids: CASSLAGGRRFF.

This clone was detected a few times. Here the CDR3 DNA reads TGTGCCAGCAGCTTGGGGGACAGTTCTGGAGAGACCCAGTACTTC. Encoded protein: CASSLGDSSGETQYF. The V call is TRBV5-8, the J call TRBJ2-5; TRBD1 matches 7 bases. The CDR3 runs to 15 residues. After removal of 0 bases from V and 4 bases from J, the junction contained 6 bases not matched to a gene. Per the germline V gene, CDR1 is SGHTS and CDR2 is YDEGEE.

The gene calls are TRBV5-8 and TRBJ1-3; 11 nucleotides agree with TRBD1. V lost 4 bases to trimming and J lost 9 bases; unmatched junction nucleotides: 9. The CDR3 spans 15 residues. CDR1 and CDR2 (germline): SGHTS, YDEGEE. DNA of the CDR3: TGTGCCAGCAGCCCCCAGGGGACAGGGGGACGCACCATATATTTT. Protein product: CASSPQGTGGRTIYF.

The chain recombines TRBV5-1 with TRBJ2-3; D is unclear. Trimming cost V 4 bases and J 2 bases, with 14 bases left between them. This CDR3 region has 15 residues. Germline lookup yields CDR1 SGHRS and CDR2 YFSETQ. Written as DNA, the CDR3 is TGCGCCAGCAGCGATGACGGTCGAAACACAGATACGCAGTATTTT. Translation gives CASSDDGRNTDTQYF.

The chain recombines TRBV19 with TRBJ1-3; 10 bases line up with TRBD1. This CDR3 is built from 14 residues. CDR1 and CDR2 (germline): LNHDA, SQIVND (reference sequence). V trimming: 6 bases; J trimming: 8 bases; junction bases outside the gene matches: 7. In nucleotides, the CDR3 is TGTGCCAGTAGAGACAGGGGGCGCGAAGACACCATATATTTT. Amino acids: CASRDRGREDTIYF.

The CDR3 region is CASSPRRETYEQYF. The CDR3 DNA reads as TGTGCCAGCAGCCCCCGCCGGGAGACCTACGAGCAGTACTTC. The V gene is TRBV7-9, the J gene TRBJ2-7; D might be TRBD2 (6 bases). The CDR3 totals 14 residues. Trimming left V 5 bases short and J 2 bases short, with 13 bases between. Germline V lookup: CDR1 SEHNR, CDR2 FQNEAQ (reference sequence).

The J gene is TRBJ1-2, the V gene TRBV4-1; no firm D call. Germline V gene lookup returns CDR1 MGHRA and CDR2 YSYEKL. This CDR3 has 14 residues. V was cut by 3 bases and J by 8 bases, with 16 bases left in between. The CDR3 region has the DNA TGCGCCAGCAGCCACCCACGTATTGCCGGGGGCTACACCTTC. Translating it yields CASSHPRIAGGYTF.

The chain is built from TRBV5-5 and TRBJ1-1; D is undetermined. In germline, CDR1 is SGHKS, CDR2 YYEKEE (reference sequence). This CDR3 region has 13 residues. The V end lost 4 bases, the J end lost 7 bases, and 14 bases lay between the germline ends. The CDR3 spells CASSPGPLFEAFF. Written as DNA, the CDR3 is TGTGCCAGCAGCCCAGGCCCCCTTTTTGAAGCTTTCTTT.

J is TRBJ1-3 and V is TRBV5-5, with D hard to call. The V end was cut by 4 bases, the J end by 4 bases, with 9 bases between. This CDR3 contains 13 residues. Germline lookup yields CDR1 SGHKS and CDR2 YYEKEE (reference sequence). CDR3 amino acids: CASSASGGNTIYF. The CDR3 nucleotides read TGTGCCAGCAGCGCATCGGGGGGAAACACCATATATTTT.

The chain is built from TRBV18 and TRBJ1-1; D gene unclear. Trimming left V 3 bases short and J 4 bases short, with 9 bases between. This CDR3 region has 13 residues. CDR1 and CDR2 from the germline V gene are KGHSH and LQKENI. CDR3 nucleotide sequence: TGTGCCAGCTCACCCGGCTTTCCCACTGAAGCTTTCTTT. Translated, it gives CASSPGFPTEAFF.

The chain combines TRBV6-5 with TRBJ2-3; a possible D gene is TRBD1 (5 bases). The CDR3 totals 13 residues. Trimming left V 5 bases short and J 8 bases short, with 14 bases between. Germline assignment: CDR1 MNHEY and CDR2 SVGAGI. CDR3 bases: TGTGCCAGCAGTACCCAAGGGGCGCTTACGCAGTATTTT. Protein product: CASSTQGALTQYF.

The chain recombines TRBV5-4 with TRBJ2-7, with D perhaps matching TRBD2 (6 bases). Per germline, CDR1 SGHNT and CDR2 YYREEE (reference sequence). This CDR3 region has 16 residues. V was shortened by 0 bases and J by 5 bases, with 18 bases between the two germline ends. The CDR3 coding sequence is TGTGCCAGCAGCTTGGGACTATTTGGGGAGGCCCACGAGCAGTACTTC. The encoded protein is CASSLGLFGEAHEQYF.

The chain joins TRBV5-4 to TRBJ2-1, with 9 bases matching TRBD1. The CDR3 sequence is 16 residues long. The germline V gene has CDR1 SGHNT and CDR2 YYREEE (reference sequence). Trimming cost V 0 bases and J 7 bases; bases outside gene matches: 8. The CDR3 DNA follows: TGTGCCAGCAGCTTGGTCCCGACAGGGGGGAAGAATGAGCAGTTCTTC. This sequence encodes CASSLVPTGGKNEQFF.

The rearrangement joins TRBV27 to TRBJ2-1; no firm D call. V was pared by 5 bases and J by 4 bases, with 9 bases between. There are 13 residues in the CDR3. The germline V gene encodes CDR1 MNHEY and CDR2 SMNVEV (reference sequence). The CDR3 sequence is CASSSLGYNEQFF. CDR3 DNA sequence: TGTGCCAGCAGTAGTCTGGGTTACAATGAGCAGTTCTTC.

The J gene is TRBJ2-3, the V gene TRBV7-9; D might be TRBD2 (5 bases). The germline V gene encodes CDR1 SEHNR and CDR2 FQNEAQ (reference sequence). The length of the CDR3 is 14 residues. V lost 0 bases, J lost 8 bases, and 12 bases lay in between. The CDR3 nucleotides are TGTGCCAGCAGCTTAGCCGCCGGGGTAGGTACGCAGTATTTT. Residues: CASSLAAGVGTQYF.